The present T cell receptor beta chain was sequenced within a study of response to subunit inactivated influenza vaccine. Germline-derived CDR1 and CDR2 are MNHEY and SVGAGI. The CDR3 spans 16 residues. V shed 2 bases and J shed 0 bases, with 10 bases lying between them. Each CDR3 protein gets one entry after TCRdb re-called the RT-PCR reads with MiXCR. The sample shows about 150,000 distinct CDR3 sequences, around 11% of them seen only once. The specimen was CD8+ T cells sorted from PBMCs, collected 23 months after vaccination. J is TRBJ2-2 and V is TRBV6-5; weak D call: TRBD1 (6 bases). The sequence derives from a man between 50 and 75 years old who received an inactivated influenza vaccine. CDR3 in DNA: TGTGCCAGCAGTTACCTCGGACAGTCGAACACCGGGGAGCTGTTTTTT. It yields the protein CASSYLGQSNTGELFF.